This T cell receptor beta chain was captured in a study of identical twins. Study results and caveats: Models predicted less out-of-frame TCR alpha sharing in monozygotic twins than was found.

Healthy Caucasians alone served as donors. Germline lookup yields CDR1 SGHTA and CDR2 FQGNSA. This CDR3 is built from 14 residues. MiXCR was run by TCRdb on the 5' RACE reads, yielding one entry per CDR3 protein. The sample lists 500,000 to 550,000 distinct CDR3 sequences, 22% occurring once. This clonotype has at least ten counts. Its antigen is unidentified. Its ends do not fully match the called genes, so a read error is possible. The data were also submitted as part of a second study, on T cells expressing NK-cell markers. That publication notes: A few donors likewise had their CD3+CD56-NKG2C+ fraction led by these clonotypes.

Material for sequencing was CD4+ T cells sorted from blood. This rearrangement joins TRBV7-2 to TRBJ2-3, with TRBD2 as a possible D gene (6 bases). The clonotype was recovered from a woman aged 18-29 years in good health. The CDR3 reads CASSLGLRTDTQYF. The CDR3 nucleotides are TGCGCCAGCAGCTTGGGACTTCGCACAGATACGCAGTATTTT.